The 23 T cell receptor beta chains reported below all come from one sample, sequenced in a study of cytomegalovirus exposure and HLA in healthy donors (dated by TCRdb to the late 2010s). The library was produced with the immunoSEQ multiplex PCR assay. The multiplex PCR relied on a mix of 60 forward primers for TCR Vbeta segments and 13 reverse primers for TCR Jbeta segments. In TCRdb, the immuneACCESS table is reduced to in-frame sequences with V and J assigned. These tables do not hold every clone; where another copy was compared, an unresolved V gene accounts for under half, and the others remain unexplained. This sample gives fewer than 200,000 clones in total; 82% of them show up just once. The ten most abundant clones make up approximately 1.6% of the sample. Source material: PBMCs. The receptors derive from a male donor in good health and CMV-seronegative.

This clone turned up a few times. This chain connects TRBV19 to TRBJ2-7; 11 nucleotides agree with TRBD2. The J segment lost 7 bases and the V segment lost 4 bases, leaving 12 bases of the junction unmatched. The CDR3 has 16 residues. Germline V gene lookup returns CDR1 LNHDA and CDR2 SQIVND (reference sequence). Here the CDR3 reads CASSRTDSASGREQYF. The CDR3 coding sequence is TGTGCCAGTAGTAGGACAGATTCAGCTAGCGGGAGGGAGCAGTACTTC.

This chain connects TRBV4-1 to TRBJ2-1; a possible D gene is TRBD2 (6 bases). The CDR3 loop spans 16 amino acids. Germline CDR1 MGHRA, CDR2 YSYEKL. The V end was cut by 0 bases, the J end by 5 bases, with 14 bases between. Here the CDR3 reads CASSQDWGVSNNEQFF. In nucleotides, the CDR3 is TGCGCCAGCAGCCAAGACTGGGGGGTCTCTAACAATGAGCAGTTCTTC.

V and J are TRBV6-5 and TRBJ1-5; D perhaps matches TRBD1 (6 bases). The germline V gene has CDR1 MNHEY and CDR2 SVGAGI. This CDR3 comprises 13 residues. The V end lost 6 bases, the J end lost 7 bases, and 13 bases lay between the germline ends. The CDR3 loop is CASRYRAGQPQHF. For the CDR3, the DNA is TGTGCCAGCAGATACAGGGCAGGGCAGCCCCAGCATTTT.

The chain recombines TRBV7-9 with TRBJ2-7; the D is unclear. The CDR3 has 13 residues. Germline CDR1 is SEHNR and CDR2 is FQNEAQ (reference sequence). V was pared by 11 bases and J by 3 bases, with 17 bases between. Written as DNA, the CDR3 is TGTGCCCTCCAACTACGTGGCAACTACGAGCAGTACTTC. Residues: CALQLRGNYEQYF.

The chain recombines TRBV2 with TRBJ1-5; D remains unclear. With 0 bases removed from V and 3 bases from J, the gap between germline ends came to 15 bases. CDR3 length equals 17 residues. The germline V gene has CDR1 SNHLY and CDR2 FYNNEI. CDR3 protein: CASSEALITSVNQPQHF. DNA for the CDR3: TGTGCCAGCAGTGAAGCGCTTATCACCAGTGTCAATCAGCCCCAGCATTTT.

The chain uses TRBV5-1 and TRBJ2-7, with TRBD1 matching over 8 bases. With V trimmed by 0 bases and J by 2 bases, 4 bases remained unmatched. Germline V CDR1 and CDR2: SGHRS, YFSETQ. CDR3 length equals 15 residues. CDR3 sequence: CASSLAGTGAYEQYF. The CDR3 nucleotides are TGCGCCAGCAGCTTGGCCGGGACAGGAGCCTACGAGCAGTACTTC.

This chain connects TRBV4-3 to TRBJ1-1; TRBD1 matches 9 bases. The CDR3 is made up of 17 amino acids. The trim removed 0 bases at V and 1 base at J, leaving 6 bases unmatched. Germline CDR1 reads LGHNA; CDR2 reads YSLEER. CDR3 protein: CASSQDPWTGANTEAFF. The CDR3 coding sequence is TGCGCCAGCAGCCAAGATCCCTGGACAGGGGCGAACACTGAAGCTTTCTTT.

This clone occurred a few times. The J gene is TRBJ1-2, the V gene TRBV7-8; D is uncertain. The CDR3 covers 15 residues. Looked up from germline, CDR1 is SGHVS and CDR2 is FQNEAQ. Between the trimmed V and J ends, which lost 5 bases and 2 bases, there was a span of 15 bases. The CDR3 is CASSALAGLNYGYTF. The CDR3 coding sequence is TGTGCCAGCAGCGCCTTGGCAGGACTAAACTATGGCTACACCTTC.

This clone was seen only once. The rearrangement links TRBV19 to TRBJ1-1; no firm D call. This CDR3 is built from 14 residues. Germline V gene sequence: CDR1 LNHDA, CDR2 SQIVND (reference sequence). V lost 1 base and J 1 base, leaving 7 bases between the germline ends. The CDR3, as DNA: TGTGCCAGTAGTATAGTTTCGGGGAACACTGAAGCTTTCTTT. Amino acid sequence: CASSIVSGNTEAFF.

This clone was seen only a few times. The V gene is TRBV6-1, the J gene TRBJ1-6; the D gene is possibly TRBD1 (6 bases). This CDR3 is 13 amino acids long. V lost 7 bases and J 9 bases, leaving 13 bases between the germline ends. The germline V gene encodes CDR1 MNHNS and CDR2 SASEGT. CDR3 region: CASTGHEGSPLHF. In DNA, the CDR3 is TGTGCCAGCACGGGACACGAAGGTTCACCCCTCCACTTT.

This sequence joins TRBV5-6 and TRBJ2-7, with 7 bases matching TRBD2. With V trimmed by 0 bases and J by 2 bases, 8 bases remained unmatched. The CDR3 has 16 amino acids. Germline CDR1 and CDR2: SGHDT and YYEEEE. The CDR3: CASSLGAGRGPYEQYF. The CDR3 coding sequence is TGTGCCAGCAGCTTGGGGGCAGGGAGGGGCCCCTACGAGCAGTACTTC.

This rearrangement joins TRBV29-1 to TRBJ2-2, with 9 bases that match TRBD2. This CDR3 has 12 residues. Germline CDR1 and CDR2: SQVTM and ANQGSEA. Trimming cost V 8 bases and J 7 bases; bases outside gene matches: 5. CDR3: CSSGLANGELFF. The CDR3 nucleotides read TGCAGCTCGGGACTAGCTAACGGGGAGCTGTTTTTT.

A single count supports this clone. The chain couples TRBV5-5 to TRBJ2-2, with 9 bases identical to TRBD1. CDR3 length: 19 amino acids. J gave up 0 bases and V 5 bases, and 14 bases lay outside the gene matches. CDR1 and CDR2 (germline): SGHKS, YYEKEE (reference sequence). This CDR3 reads CASSKSGTGSNANTGELFF. CDR3 bases: TGTGCCAGCAGTAAAAGCGGGACAGGGTCGAACGCGAACACCGGGGAGCTGTTTTTT.

The J gene is TRBJ1-1, the V gene TRBV28; D not resolved. The CDR3 spans 12 residues. The germline V gene encodes CDR1 MDHEN and CDR2 SYDVKM. Trimming removed 3 bases at V and 5 bases at J, with 7 bases between. The CDR3 loop reads CASSLRSTEAFF. DNA for the CDR3: TGTGCCAGCAGTTTGAGGTCAACTGAAGCTTTCTTT.

The V gene is TRBV5-6, the J gene TRBJ1-1; D perhaps matches TRBD1 (5 bases). Germline V gene sequence: CDR1 SGHDT, CDR2 YYEEEE. V shed 0 bases and J shed 2 bases, with 8 bases lying between them. The CDR3 sequence is 14 residues long. The CDR3 is CASSLDRINTEAFF. CDR3 sequence (DNA): TGTGCCAGCAGCTTGGACAGGATCAACACTGAAGCTTTCTTT.

The chain uses TRBV6-1 and TRBJ1-1; possibly TRBD1 for D (5 bases). Germline V lookup: CDR1 MNHNS, CDR2 SASEGT. This CDR3 has 13 amino acids. V was shortened by 6 bases and J by 1 base, with 9 bases between the two germline ends. The CDR3 sequence: CASRGLGNTEAFF. The CDR3 region has the DNA TGTGCCAGCAGGGGGCTTGGGAACACTGAAGCTTTCTTT.

The J gene is TRBJ2-3, the V gene TRBV7-6, with 13 bases lining up with TRBD2. CDR1 is SGHVS, CDR2 FNYEAQ, per germline. The V segment lost 0 bases and the J segment 1 base; nucleotides outside the gene matches: 1. The CDR3 spans 17 residues. The CDR3 loop reads CASSLAGTSGGTDTQYF. The DNA for the CDR3 is TGTGCCAGCAGCTTAGCCGGGACTAGCGGGGGCACAGATACGCAGTATTTT.

The rearrangement uses TRBV6-5 and TRBJ1-1, with D perhaps TRBD1 (6 bases). V lost 8 bases to trimming and J lost 3 bases, with 13 bases between them. Germline assignment: CDR1 MNHEY and CDR2 SVGAGI. The CDR3 contains 13 residues. The CDR3 reads CASDRPRDTEAFF. CDR3 in DNA: TGTGCCAGCGACAGGCCGAGGGACACTGAAGCTTTCTTT.

The chain joins TRBV28 to TRBJ2-7, with 9 nucleotides matching TRBD2. With 4 bases clipped from V and 1 base from J, the junction kept 5 bases outside the gene matches. Germline V gene sequence: CDR1 MDHEN, CDR2 SYDVKM. This CDR3 comprises 15 residues. In nucleotides, the CDR3 is TGTGCCAGCAGTTCGAGCAGCGGGAGGTCCTACGAGCAGTACTTC. Amino acid sequence: CASSSSSGRSYEQYF.

The chain couples TRBV9 to TRBJ1-1; TRBD1 matches at 9 bases. The trim removed 2 bases at V and 0 bases at J, leaving 2 bases unmatched. Germline V gene sequence: CDR1 SGDLS, CDR2 YYNGEE. The CDR3 spans 15 residues. This CDR3 is CASSVGQGLNTEAFF. CDR3 sequence (DNA): TGTGCCAGCAGCGTGGGACAGGGCTTGAACACTGAAGCTTTCTTT.

The chain uses TRBV2 and TRBJ2-1; the D gene is possibly TRBD2 (6 bases). The CDR3 is 15 amino acids. Trimming left V 3 bases short and J 8 bases short, with 17 bases between. CDR1 and CDR2 from the germline V gene are SNHLY and FYNNEI. The CDR3 DNA follows: TGTGCCAGCAGTGAGGGACTCTCACCCGGAGATGAGCAGTTCTTC. Amino acid sequence: CASSEGLSPGDEQFF.

This chain uses TRBV7-9 with TRBJ1-2; D is ambiguous. Trimming took 1 base from V and 6 from J, leaving 9 bases between them. Germline CDR1 and CDR2: SEHNR and FQNEAQ (reference sequence). The CDR3 sequence is 13 residues long. The CDR3 DNA follows: TGTGCCAGCAGCTTAGGTAACGGTGATGGCTACACCTTC. As protein: CASSLGNGDGYTF.

The V gene is TRBV28, the J gene TRBJ1-5; 9 positions match TRBD1. V was pared by 5 bases and J by 3 bases, with 8 bases of the junction left unmatched. CDR1 is MDHEN and CDR2 is SYDVKM in the germline V gene. This CDR3 comprises 16 residues. The CDR3 is CASSPPGQGYNQPQHF. As DNA, the CDR3 is TGTGCCAGCAGTCCTCCGGGACAGGGATACAATCAGCCCCAGCATTTT. The variable domain in full, completed from reference TRBV28 and TRBJ1-5, reads DVKVTQSSRYLVKRTGEKVFLECVQDMDHENMFWYRQDPGLGLRLIYFSYDVKMKEKGDIPEGYSVSREKKERFSLILESASTNQTSMYLCASSPPGQGYNQPQHFGDGTRLSIL.